This passage covers 5 T cell receptor beta chains from one sample sequenced in a study of cytomegalovirus exposure and HLA in healthy donors. Vbeta (60) and Jbeta (13) primers were used in the PCR. Profiling relied on immunoSEQ multiplex PCR, and the TCRdb table lists in-frame clones only, not all of them. The sample has roughly 93,000 clones; just over 75% are singletons. Source material: PBMCs. These receptors originate from a man aged 25 to 40 in good health and CMV-seronegative.

The rearrangement uses TRBV7-8 and TRBJ2-2; 8 nucleotides match TRBD1. After removal of 3 bases from V and 1 base from J, the junction contained 4 bases not matched to a gene. Germline V gives CDR1 SGHVS, CDR2 FQNEAQ. The CDR3 runs 16 residues. The CDR3 protein is CASSFPGTGNTGELFF. In DNA, the CDR3 is TGTGCCAGCAGCTTCCCCGGGACAGGGAACACCGGGGAGCTGTTTTTT.

This clone was detected once. The chain uses TRBV7-9 and TRBJ2-5; 11 nucleotides align to TRBD1. CDR1 and CDR2 (germline): SEHNR, FQNEAQ (reference sequence). This CDR3 contains 17 residues. J was trimmed by 2 bases and V by 5 bases; bases with no gene match: 10. CDR3 DNA: TGTGCCAGCAGCCCTTTTCCCGGACAGGGGGCTCAAGAGACCCAGTACTTC. Translating it yields CASSPFPGQGAQETQYF.

The chain joins TRBV10-3 to TRBJ2-7; D gene unclear. Germline lookup yields CDR1 ENHRY and CDR2 SYGVKD. Trimming cost V 4 bases and J 0 bases, with 7 bases left between them. The CDR3 length is 13 residues. The CDR3 DNA reads as TGTGCCATCAGTGGAGAGGTCTCCTACGAGCAGTACGTC. Translated: CAISGEVSYEQYV.

This chain links TRBV9 with TRBJ1-1; D is perhaps TRBD1 (5 bases). Germline lookup yields CDR1 SGDLS and CDR2 YYNGEE. V was cut by 0 bases and J by 4 bases, with 10 bases left in between. The CDR3 extends over 14 amino acids. The CDR3 DNA is TGTGCCAGCAGCGTAGGGGGGGTAATCACTGAAGCTTTCTTT. Translation gives CASSVGGVITEAFF.

The chain recombines TRBV2 with TRBJ2-2, with 9 bases identical to TRBD2. J lost 2 bases, V lost 5 bases, and 3 bases had no gene match. The CDR3 is 15 residues long. Germline V gene lookup returns CDR1 SNHLY and CDR2 FYNNEI. The CDR3 loop reads CASSSLAGNTGELFF. In nucleotides, the CDR3 is TGTGCCAGCAGTTCCCTAGCGGGAAACACCGGGGAGCTGTTTTTT.